Given below is one T cell receptor beta chain in context. PCR involved 60 Vbeta and 13 Jbeta primers. Measured with immunoSEQ multiplex PCR; TCRdb has only the in-frame clones, and not every one. Of roughly 120,000 clones listed, more than 65% are singletons. This sample was included in a study of cytomegalovirus exposure and HLA in healthy donors. Study-wide background: There were 100 million to 130 million unique TCR beta sequences, drawn from approximately 180 million T cells, in an earlier analysis.

CDR3 size: 14 residues. Germline loops: CDR1 LNHDA, CDR2 SQIVND (reference sequence). V gave up 6 bases and J gave up 1 base, with 9 bases separating them. The sequencing sample was made of PBMCs. The sequence was collected from a woman aged 60-75 years in good health and CMV-seropositive. V is TRBV19 and J is TRBJ1-4; tentative D call: TRBD1 (5 bases). The CDR3 DNA reads as TGTGCCAGTAGGGGACTAAGAACTAATGAAAAACTGTTTTTT. Protein product: CASRGLRTNEKLFF.